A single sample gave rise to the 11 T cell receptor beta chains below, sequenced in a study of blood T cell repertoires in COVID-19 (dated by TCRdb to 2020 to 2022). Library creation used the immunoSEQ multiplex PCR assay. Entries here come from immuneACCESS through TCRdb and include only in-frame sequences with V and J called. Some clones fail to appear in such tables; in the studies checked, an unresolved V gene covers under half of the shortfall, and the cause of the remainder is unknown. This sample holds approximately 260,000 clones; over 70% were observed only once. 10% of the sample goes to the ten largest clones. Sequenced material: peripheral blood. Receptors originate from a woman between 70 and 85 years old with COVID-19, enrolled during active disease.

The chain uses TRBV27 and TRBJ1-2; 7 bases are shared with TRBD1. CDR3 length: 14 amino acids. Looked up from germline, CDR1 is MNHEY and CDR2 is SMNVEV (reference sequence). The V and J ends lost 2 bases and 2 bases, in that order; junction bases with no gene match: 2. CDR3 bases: TGTGCCAGCAGTTTAGACAGGGAAAACTATGGCTACACCTTC. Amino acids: CASSLDRENYGYTF.

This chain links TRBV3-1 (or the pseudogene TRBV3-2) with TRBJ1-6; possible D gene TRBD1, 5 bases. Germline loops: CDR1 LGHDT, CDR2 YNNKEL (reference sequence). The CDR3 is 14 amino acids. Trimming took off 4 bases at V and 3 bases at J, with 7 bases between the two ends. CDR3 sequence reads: CASSPGGYNSPLHF. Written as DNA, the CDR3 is TGTGCCAGCAGCCCCGGGGGCTATAATTCACCCCTCCACTTT.

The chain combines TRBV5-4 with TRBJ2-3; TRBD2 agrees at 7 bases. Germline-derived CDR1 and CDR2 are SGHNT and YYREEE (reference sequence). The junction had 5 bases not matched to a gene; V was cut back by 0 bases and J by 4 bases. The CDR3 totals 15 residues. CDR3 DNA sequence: TGTGCCAGCAGCTTGGAGGGAGGGCGGGCAGATACGCAGTATTTT. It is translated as CASSLEGGRADTQYF.

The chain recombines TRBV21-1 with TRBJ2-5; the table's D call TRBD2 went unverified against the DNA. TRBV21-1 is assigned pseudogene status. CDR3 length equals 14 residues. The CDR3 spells CASSNGRIQETQYF. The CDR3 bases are TGTGCCAGCAGCAACGGGAGGATCCAAGAGACCCAGTACTTC.

DNA for the CDR3: TGTGCCAGCAGCTTAGTGTCTAGCACAGATACGCAGTATTTT. This sequence encodes CASSLVSSTDTQYF. This chain joins TRBV7-2 and TRBJ2-3, with D uncertain. This CDR3 has 14 amino acids. Per the germline V gene, CDR1 is SGHTA and CDR2 is FQGNSA. Trimming removed 1 base at V and 0 bases at J, with 5 bases between.

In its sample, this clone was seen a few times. The CDR3 protein is CTSSPSGMIYEQYF. CDR3 DNA sequence: TGCACCAGCAGCCCTAGCGGGATGATCTACGAGCAGTACTTC. This chain links TRBV1 with TRBJ2-7; the D segment call TRBD2 is taken from the table without a DNA check. TRBV1 is a pseudogene segment. CDR3 length: 14 residues.

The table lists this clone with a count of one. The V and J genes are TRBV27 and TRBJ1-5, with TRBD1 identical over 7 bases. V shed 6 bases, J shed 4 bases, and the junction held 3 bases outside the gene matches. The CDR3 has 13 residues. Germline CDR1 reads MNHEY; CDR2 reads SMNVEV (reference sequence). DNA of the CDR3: TGTGCCAGCAGGACAGGGCTAAATCAGCCCCAGCATTTT. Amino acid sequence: CASRTGLNQPQHF.

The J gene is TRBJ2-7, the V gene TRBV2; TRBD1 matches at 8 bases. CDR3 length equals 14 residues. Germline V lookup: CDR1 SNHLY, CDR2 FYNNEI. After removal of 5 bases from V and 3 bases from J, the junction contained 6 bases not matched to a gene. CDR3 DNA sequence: TGTGCCAGCAGTCCCGGGACAGGATACTACGAGCAGTACTTC. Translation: CASSPGTGYYEQYF.

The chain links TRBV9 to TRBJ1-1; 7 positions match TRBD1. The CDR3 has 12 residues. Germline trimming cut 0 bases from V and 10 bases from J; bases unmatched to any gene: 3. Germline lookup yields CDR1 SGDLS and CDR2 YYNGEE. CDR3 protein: CASSVAGGIAFF. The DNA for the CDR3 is TGTGCCAGCAGCGTAGCAGGGGGGATAGCTTTCTTT.

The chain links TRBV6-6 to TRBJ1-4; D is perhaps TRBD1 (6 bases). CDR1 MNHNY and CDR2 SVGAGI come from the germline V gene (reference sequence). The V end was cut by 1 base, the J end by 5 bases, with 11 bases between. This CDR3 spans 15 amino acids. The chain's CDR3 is CASSYYGTPNEKLFF. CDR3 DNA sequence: TGTGCCAGCAGTTACTACGGGACACCGAATGAAAAACTGTTTTTT.

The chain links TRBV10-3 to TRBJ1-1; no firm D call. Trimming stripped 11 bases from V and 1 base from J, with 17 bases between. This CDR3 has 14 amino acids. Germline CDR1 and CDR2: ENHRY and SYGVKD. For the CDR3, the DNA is TGTGCCCTATGCAAAACTGGGAGGAACACTGAAGCTTTCTTT. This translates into CALCKTGRNTEAFF.